Listed below are T cell receptor beta chains from one sample, sequenced in a study of shared clonotypes between healthy human individuals. Generated by immunoSEQ multiplex PCR, the TCRdb table keeps only in-frame clones and is missing some. The table has 2 million to 3 million clones, more than 90% seen once. Input material: naive CD4+ T cells sorted from blood. The receptors come from a man in his late teens or twenties in good health. The CDR3 runs from the conserved cysteine through the conserved F or W. D genes are given only for firm matches. The size of a clone is reported for some rows only, either as once, few or many, or as a class for expanded clones.

>TRBV5-1|-|-|TRBJ2-5
TGCGCCAGCAGCTTGGACCGCAACCAGCGCCTCCAAGAGACCCAGTACTTC
CASSLDRNQRLQETQYF
>TRBV6-5|TRBD1|-|TRBJ1-1
TGTGCCAGCAGTCTTCACAGGGGCATGAACACTGAAGCTTTCTTT
CASSLHRGMNTEAFF
>TRBV2|-|few|TRBJ1-1
TGTGCCAGCAGTGAGACACGTAGGATGAACACTGAAGCTTTCTTT
CASSETRRMNTEAFF
>TRBV5-1|-|-|TRBJ2-1
TGCGCCAGCAGCAACCGTGCCCCGTACAATGAGCAGTTCTTC
CASSNRAPYNEQFF
>TRBV5-1|-|once|TRBJ1-1
TGCGCCAGCAGCAGCGGTATGAACACTGAAGCTTTCTTT
CASSSGMNTEAFF
>TRBV9|-|-|TRBJ1-3
TGTGCCAGCAGCGTATCAATCTCTGGAAACACCATATATTTT
CASSVSISGNTIYF
>TRBV19|TRBD2|-|TRBJ2-3
TGTGCCAGTAGTCACACTAGCGGGAGCGCAGATACGCAGTATTTT
CASSHTSGSADTQYF
>TRBV7-3|-|-|TRBJ2-1
TGTGCCAGCAGCTTAAATACGTACAATGAGCAGTTCTTC
CASSLNTYNEQFF
>TRBV19|TRBD2|-|TRBJ2-2
TGTGCCAGTAACAGGGCTAGCGGGTACACCGGGGAGCTGTTTTTT
CASNRASGYTGELFF
>TRBV10-3|-|-|TRBJ2-7
TGTGCCATCAGTGAGGGACTAAAACCGGAGGAGCAGTACTTC
CAISEGLKPEEQYF
>TRBV4-1|TRBD1|few|TRBJ1-1
TGCGCCAGCAGCCAATCTTTACAGGGGTTCACTGAAGCTTTCTTT
CASSQSLQGFTEAFF
>TRBV5-1|TRBD2|once|TRBJ2-7
TGCGCCAGCAGCCCCCCGGGACTAGCGGGCCTCACCTACGAGCAGTACTTC
CASSPPGLAGLTYEQYF
>TRBV7-8|-|-|TRBJ1-2
TGTGCCAGCAGCTTAGGGGCTAGCGTTAACTATGGCTACACCTTC
CASSLGASVNYGYTF
>TRBV10-3|-|-|TRBJ2-5
TGTGCCACCTACACGGGCGGCCATGAGACCCAGTACTTC
CATYTGGHETQYF
>TRBV14|-|-|TRBJ1-2
TGTGCCAGCAGCCAAGGCTTCAGGGAGGTTGGCTACACCTTC
CASSQGFREVGYTF
>TRBV6-1|-|-|TRBJ1-6
TGTGCCAGCAGGGAAAGCGATCATTCACCCCTCCACTTT
CASRESDHSPLHF
>TRBV10-2|-|-|TRBJ1-6
TGCGCCAGCAGCGCCGTAGGACAGAAAAATTCACCCCTCCACTTT
CASSAVGQKNSPLHF
>TRBV4-3|-|-|TRBJ2-2
TGCGCCAGCAGCCAAGAAATGTTAGATGTGAACACCGGGGAGCTGTTTTTT
CASSQEMLDVNTGELFF